This TCR beta chain was identified during a study of blood T cells in healthy people across ages. General study results and limits: Significant beta diversity loss was already apparent by age approximately 40, declining roughly linearly. Naive T cell percentage showed a strong correlation with TCR beta diversity.

A second PCR of roughly 6 to 12 cycles used a sample-barcoded 5' primer and a J-beta primer mix. Each sample provided no less than 2.5 million CDR3-containing paired-end reads. TCRdb analysed the 5' RACE reads with MiXCR anew, one entry per CDR3 protein. The table includes more than 1.4 million distinct CDR3 sequences, 35% to 45% detected once. Total RNA amounts of at least 5 micrograms were extracted per sample. This clonotype has a handful of counts. What it binds is unknown. The sequence came from a woman between 18 and 29 years old in good health. Material: blood.

CDR3 amino acids: CASSPSGVRETQYF. The CDR3 DNA reads TGTGCCAGCAGCCCTTCAGGGGTGCGCGAGACCCAGTACTTC. The J gene is TRBJ2-5, the V gene TRBV3-1; TRBD1 might be the D (6 bases). V was cut by 4 bases and J by 5 bases, with 14 bases left in between. Germline V lookup: CDR1 LGHDT, CDR2 YNNKEL (reference sequence). The CDR3 covers 14 residues.